This T cell receptor (beta chain) originates from a study of OX40 agonist ivuxolimab in advanced cancers. Across the study: Dose-escalation subjects each had hepatocellular carcinoma, melanoma, renal cell or head and neck cancer.

The method was immunoSEQ multiplex PCR; TCRdb's version includes in-frame clones alone and lacks a portion of them. The sample holds about 94,000 clones, around 87% seen once. This CDR3 region has 14 residues. V was trimmed by 1 base and J by 3 bases, leaving 7 bases between them. Germline lookup yields CDR1 SGHTA and CDR2 FQGNSA. This chain uses TRBV7-2 with TRBJ2-1; either TRBD1 or TRBD2 may supply D (5 bases each). The sample here was CD4+ or CD8+ T cells sorted from blood, taken in a trial of the OX40 agonist ivuxolimab. The TCR was taken from an adult with an advanced solid tumor such as melanoma, head and neck, liver or kidney cancer. CDR3 nucleotides: TGTGCCAGCAGCTTAGGTGGGGGCTACAATGAGCAGTTCTTC. Translation: CASSLGGGYNEQFF.